Listed below are T cell receptor beta chains from one sample, sequenced in a study of liver allograft versus peripheral blood T cells. MiXCR, run by TCRdb on the reads, gives a single entry per CDR3 protein. The table lists about 3,700 distinct CDR3 sequences, around 18% of them singletons. The receptors here all came from a human patient who had a liver transplant. Some T cells may be the graft donor's. Both conserved end residues are trimmed from each CDR3.

V gene	J gene	CDR3 protein
TRBV7-9	TRBJ1-2	ASSLARLSYT
TRBV6-5	TRBJ2-7	ASSSHGVEGTEQY
TRBV11-1	TRBJ2-7	ASSLWTGVGYEQY
TRBV6-5	TRBJ1-5	ASSYSARGLGQPQH
TRBV7-9	TRBJ2-2	ASSSGTSGKDPSLTGELF
TRBV27	TRBJ1-5	ASSLVYGGGQPQH
TRBV24-1	TRBJ1-5	ATSDGDGFNQPQH
TRBV2	TRBJ1-1	ASSLETGPMNTEAF
TRBV5-6	TRBJ2-7	ASSLASDGRSYEQY
TRBV15	TRBJ1-2	ATSPSGLYGYT
TRBV12-3/TRBV12-4	TRBJ1-4	ASSLVGPQGEKLF
TRBV28	TRBJ2-7	ASSSPIYEQY
TRBV9	TRBJ2-2	ASSGQTSANTGELF